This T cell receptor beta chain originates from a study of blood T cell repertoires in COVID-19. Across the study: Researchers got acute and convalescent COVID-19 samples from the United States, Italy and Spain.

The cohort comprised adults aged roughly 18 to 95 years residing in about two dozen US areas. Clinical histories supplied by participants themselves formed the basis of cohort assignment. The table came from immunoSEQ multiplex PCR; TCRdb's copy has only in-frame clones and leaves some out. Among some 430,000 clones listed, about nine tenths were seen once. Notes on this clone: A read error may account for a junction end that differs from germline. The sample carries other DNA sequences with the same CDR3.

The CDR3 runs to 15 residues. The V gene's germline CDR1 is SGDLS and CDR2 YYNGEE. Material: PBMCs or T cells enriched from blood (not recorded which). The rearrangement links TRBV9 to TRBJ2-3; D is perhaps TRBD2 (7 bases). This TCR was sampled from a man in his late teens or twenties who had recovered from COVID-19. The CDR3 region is CASSVGGGSTDTQYF. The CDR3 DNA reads TGCGCCAGCAGCGTAGGGGGGGGCAGCACAGATACGCAGTATTTT.